This TCR beta chain was captured in a study of T cells after yellow fever vaccination. Study observations and caveats: Abundant contaminating clonotypes from the bulk population could appear in FACS-sorted repertoires. A small share of clonotypes appeared in both CD4 and CD8 compartments.

TCRdb re-derived calls from the 5' RACE reads in MiXCR, one entry per CDR3 protein. The sample lists about 580,000 distinct CDR3 sequences, roughly a sixth occurring once. This CDR3 contains 15 residues. Germline V gives CDR1 LNHNV, CDR2 YYDKDF (reference sequence). V was pared by 4 bases and J by 2 bases, with 14 bases between. With respect to this clonotype: Its matching antigen is unknown.

This chain uses TRBV15 with TRBJ1-2; D is uncertain. This TCR was recovered from a man aged 18 to 29 who received the YFV17D yellow fever vaccine. The input for sequencing was PBMCs, taken 4 to 5 days after the first yellow fever vaccination. CDR3 region: CATSMGVGLNYGYTF. CDR3 bases: TGTGCCACCAGCATGGGTGTAGGGCTGAACTATGGCTACACCTTC. Together with reference TRBV15 and TRBJ1-2, the CDR3 gives the full variable domain: DAMVIQNPRYQVTQFGKPVTLSCSQTLNHNVMYWYQQKSSQAPKLLFHYYDKDFNNEADTPDNFQSRRPNTSFCFLDIRSPGLGDTAMYLCATSMGVGLNYGYTFGSGTRLTVV.